This T cell receptor beta chain was identified in a study of T cell responses to AZD1222 COVID-19 vaccine. The V gene's germline CDR1 is LNHDA and CDR2 SQIVND (reference sequence). The ends were cut back, 1 base at V and 6 bases at J, with 16 bases in the middle. The CDR3 runs 16 residues. Method: immunoSEQ multiplex PCR; TCRdb's copy keeps in-frame clones and lacks some. The sample includes some 170,000 clones, less than 90% of them seen just once. Details on this clone: Its antigen is as yet unknown.

Study results and limitations: White British ancestry dominated among donors, who included more females, and clonal diversity was possibly underestimated. The study reported that nearly half of spike-specific TCRs target unmutated variant regions. The number of AZD1222 recipients seropositive at baseline was only five or six.

The rearrangement joins TRBV19 to TRBJ2-1; TRBD2 is a possible D gene (5 bases). This TCR was sampled from an adult in good health. Sequencing used peripheral blood, obtained on day 0 of AZD1222 vaccination. For the CDR3, the DNA is TGTGCCAGTAGTATAGGGTTGAGGGCTACCTCCAATGAGCAGTTCTTC. Its protein is CASSIGLRATSNEQFF.